These 3 T cell receptor beta chains came from one sample sequenced in a study of blood T cell repertoires in COVID-19. Produced via immunoSEQ multiplex PCR; TCRdb's table is partial and in-frame only. The data show 180,000 or so clones, approximately 86% seen once. Sequenced material: peripheral blood. Receptors originate from a man between 18 and 29 years old with acute or convalescent COVID-19.

The table lists this clone with a count of one. This chain joins TRBV30 and TRBJ1-4, with 9 nucleotides matching TRBD1. Trimming cost V 8 bases and J 8 bases; bases outside gene matches: 9. Germline CDR1 GTSNPN, CDR2 SVGIG (reference sequence). This CDR3 has 13 residues. The CDR3 spells CAGKQGAREKLFF. CDR3 nucleotide sequence: TGTGCCGGGAAACAGGGGGCGCGAGAAAAACTGTTTTTT.

This clone showed up just a few times. The CDR3 DNA reads TGTGCCACCAGCAGAGATATCCAGGGGGCAAGGGTGAACACTGAAGCTTTCTTT. Its translation: CATSRDIQGARVNTEAFF. The genes are TRBV15 and TRBJ1-1; 8 nucleotides line up with TRBD1. V lost 0 bases to trimming and J lost 0 bases; unmatched junction nucleotides: 9. Germline values: CDR1 LNHNV, CDR2 YYDKDF (reference sequence). The CDR3 extends over 18 amino acids.

The rearrangement joins TRBV12-5 to TRBJ2-3; 10 nucleotides match TRBD2. Germline loops: CDR1 LGHNT, CDR2 FRNRAP. The CDR3 runs to 16 residues. The trim removed 5 bases at V and 0 bases at J, leaving 5 bases unmatched. The CDR3 DNA reads as TGTGCTAGTGGTCCCGGACTAGCGGACAGCACAGATACGCAGTATTTT. Amino acid sequence: CASGPGLADSTDTQYF.